This T cell receptor (beta chain) was profiled in a study of T cells after yellow fever vaccination. The germline CDR1 and CDR2 sequences are MNHEY and SVGEGT. The CDR3 loop spans 16 amino acids. The V segment lost 7 bases and the J segment 12 bases; nucleotides outside the gene matches: 21. 5'RACE template switching added a universal primer site and UMIs to TCR cDNA. TCRdb redid the calling of the 5' RACE reads with MiXCR, one entry per CDR3 protein. The table lists a few hundred thousand distinct CDR3 sequences, over 6.5% of them singletons. This clonotype was observed at least ten times. Sequenced here: CD4+ T cells sorted from PBMCs, sampled on the day of the yellow fever booster vaccination. The chain carries TRBV6-2 or TRBV6-3 and TRBJ2-1, with 7 positions matching TRBD2. The receptor was derived from a man aged 25 to 40 who received the YFV17D yellow fever vaccine. CDR3 region: CASTLIPGGPNEWQFF. The CDR3 nucleotides read TGTGCCAGCACCCTGATCCCGGGGGGACCCAATGAGTGGCAGTTCTTC.